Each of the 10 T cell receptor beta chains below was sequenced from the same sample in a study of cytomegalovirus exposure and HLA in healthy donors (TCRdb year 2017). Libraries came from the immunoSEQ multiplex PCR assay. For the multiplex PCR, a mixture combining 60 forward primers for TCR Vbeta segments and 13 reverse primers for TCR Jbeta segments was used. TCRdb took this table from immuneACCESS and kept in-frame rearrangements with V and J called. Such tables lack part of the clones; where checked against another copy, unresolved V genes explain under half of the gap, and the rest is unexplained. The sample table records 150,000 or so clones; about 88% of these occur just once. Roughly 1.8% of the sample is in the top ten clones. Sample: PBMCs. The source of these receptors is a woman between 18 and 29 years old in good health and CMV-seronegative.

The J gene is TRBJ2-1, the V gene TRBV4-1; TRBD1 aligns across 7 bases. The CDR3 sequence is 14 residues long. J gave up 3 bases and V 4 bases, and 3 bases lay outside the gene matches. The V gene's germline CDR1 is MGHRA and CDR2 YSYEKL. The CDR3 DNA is TGCGCCAGCAGCCCCAGGGGGATCTACAATGAGCAGTTCTTC. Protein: CASSPRGIYNEQFF.

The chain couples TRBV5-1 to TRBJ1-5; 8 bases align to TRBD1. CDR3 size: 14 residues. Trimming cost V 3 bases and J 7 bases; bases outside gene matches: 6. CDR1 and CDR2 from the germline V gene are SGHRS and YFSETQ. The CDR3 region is CASSWGTGGQPQHF. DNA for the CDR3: TGCGCCAGCAGCTGGGGGACAGGCGGACAGCCCCAGCATTTT.

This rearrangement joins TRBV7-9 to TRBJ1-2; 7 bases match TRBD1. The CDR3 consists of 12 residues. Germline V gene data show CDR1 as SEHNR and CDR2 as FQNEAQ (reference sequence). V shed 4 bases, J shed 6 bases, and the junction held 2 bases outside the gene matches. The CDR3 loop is CASSWDRNGYTF. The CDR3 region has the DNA TGTGCCAGCAGCTGGGACAGAAATGGCTACACCTTC.

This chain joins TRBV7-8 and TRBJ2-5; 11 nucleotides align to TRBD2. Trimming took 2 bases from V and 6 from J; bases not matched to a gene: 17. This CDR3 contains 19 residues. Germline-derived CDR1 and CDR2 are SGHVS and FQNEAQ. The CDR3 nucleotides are TGTGCCAGCAGCTTATACCTCCCCCGACTTCTAGCGGGAGGTCAGACCCAGTACTTC. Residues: CASSLYLPRLLAGGQTQYF.

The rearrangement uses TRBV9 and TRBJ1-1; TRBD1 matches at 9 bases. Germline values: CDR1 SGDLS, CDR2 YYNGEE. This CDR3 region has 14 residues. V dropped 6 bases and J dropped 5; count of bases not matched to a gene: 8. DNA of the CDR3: TGTGCCAGCAATCCAGGGACAGGGCGAACTGAAGCTTTCTTT. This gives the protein CASNPGTGRTEAFF.

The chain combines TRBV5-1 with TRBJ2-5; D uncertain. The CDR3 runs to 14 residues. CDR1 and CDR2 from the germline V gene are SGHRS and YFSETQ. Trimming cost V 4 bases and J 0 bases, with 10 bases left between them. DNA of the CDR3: TGCGCCAGCAGCACTTTTTCGTACCAAGAGACCCAGTACTTC. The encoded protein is CASSTFSYQETQYF.

The CDR3 region is CASSEGAGARGETQYF. The CDR3 nucleotides read TGTGCCAGCAGTGAAGGGGCAGGGGCGAGGGGAGAGACCCAGTACTTC. The rearrangement uses TRBV6-1 and TRBJ2-5, with D tentatively TRBD1 (6 bases). Germline CDR1 MNHNS, CDR2 SASEGT. The V end lost 1 base, the J end lost 4 bases, and 16 bases lay between the germline ends. This CDR3 spans 16 amino acids.

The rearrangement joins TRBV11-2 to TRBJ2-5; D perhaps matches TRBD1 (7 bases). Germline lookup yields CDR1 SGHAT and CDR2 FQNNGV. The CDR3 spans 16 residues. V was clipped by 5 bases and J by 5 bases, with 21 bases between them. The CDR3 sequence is CASSPLGRGDRETQYF. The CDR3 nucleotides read TGTGCCAGCAGCCCCCTCGGCAGGGGGGATCGGGAGACCCAGTACTTC.

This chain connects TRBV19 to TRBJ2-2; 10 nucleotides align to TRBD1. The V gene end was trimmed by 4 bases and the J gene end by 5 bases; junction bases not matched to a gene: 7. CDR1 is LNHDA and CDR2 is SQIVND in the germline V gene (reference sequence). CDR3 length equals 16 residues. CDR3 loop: CASSRRTGGRTGELFF. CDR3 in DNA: TGTGCCAGTAGTAGAAGGACAGGGGGGAGGACCGGGGAGCTGTTTTTT.

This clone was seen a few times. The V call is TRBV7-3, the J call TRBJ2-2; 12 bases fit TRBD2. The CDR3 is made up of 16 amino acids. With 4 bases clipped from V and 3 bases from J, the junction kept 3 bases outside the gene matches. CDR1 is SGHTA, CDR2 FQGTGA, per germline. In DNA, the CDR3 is TGTGCCAGCAGCTCGAGACTAGCGGGAGACACCGGGGAGCTGTTTTTT. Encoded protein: CASSSRLAGDTGELFF. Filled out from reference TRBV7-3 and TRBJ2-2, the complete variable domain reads GAGVSQTPSNKVTEKGKYVELRCDPISGHTALYWYRQSLGQGPEFLIYFQGTGAADDSGLPNDRFFAVRPEGSVSTLKIQRTERGDSAVYLCASSSRLAGDTGELFFGEGSRLTVL.